This TCR beta chain was identified in a study of shared clonotypes between healthy human individuals (dated by TCRdb to the early 2020s). With regard to the full study: A few men and a couple of women, aged 18 to 49 years, made up the cohort. For each donor, CD4 naive and CD4 memory were each run on three plates, CD8 naive on two plates, and CD8 memory on one plate. The study deeply sequenced blood TCR repertoires of five healthy adults to estimate repertoire size and the extent of clonotype sharing between individuals. Different laboratories and diverse techniques were used to prepare libraries and sequence TCR repertoires, to increase sequencing depth and limit assay-specific biases. Per donor, leukapheresis produced somewhere between about 0.9 and 9.5 billion PBMCs. What the authors observed across the whole study: Because the study included only a small number of donors, the genetic and exposure-history diversity represented was limited. Based on pairwise subsampling, the degree of clonotype sharing among donors was expected to be affected by sequencing depth. Compared with non-shared clonotypes, the clonotypes found in all four sorted-subset donors had higher generation probabilities. Even with the large sequencing depth, rarefaction of the sorted-subset datasets indicated that sequencing was incomplete. Larger estimated clonotype richness was generally found for naive subsets than for memory subsets. Sampling was restricted to blood, and TCR repertoires in tissue are likely to differ from TCR repertoires in blood. When a few donors were compared, the shared fraction of clonotypes was around 5% for naive CD4, 3.5% to 4% for naive CD8, 2% to 2.5% for memory CD4, and roughly 0.4% for memory CD8.

The donors were healthy, HIV-negative adults with no recently reported acute infections or vaccinations. Every donor was a Caucasian adult residing in Nashville, Tennessee, USA. CD4+ T cells were enriched through magnetic negative selection, after which naive cells were positively selected on CD45RA and the remaining negative fraction served as the memory subset. After blood collection by leukapheresis, PBMCs were isolated using Ficoll-Histopaque density gradient centrifugation and then cryopreserved in the vapor phase of liquid nitrogen. Purity and quantity of every magnetically sorted T cell population were checked by analytical flow cytometry. From each sorted fraction, genomic DNA was isolated and quantified by UV absorbance on a Nanodrop 2000c. Using the deep immunoSEQ assay, multiplex PCR amplified TCR CDR3 regions from genomic DNA. Extracted genomic DNA from each cell subset was distributed evenly across all wells of several immunoSEQ 96-well plates, and each plate was treated as a replicate. For sorted subsets, 150 to 250 ng of genomic DNA, equivalent to 30,000 or so T cell genomes, went into each replicate PCR. The purified libraries were quantified using a Qubit 3.0 fluorometer, sized with a Bioanalyzer 2100, and then quantified again using the KAPA Library Quantification kit. Every immunoSEQ 96-well plate was sequenced on a separate single-read 150-cycle Illumina NextSeq 550 flow cell. The authors' analysis ran thus. Because the immunoSEQ output held only junctional sequences and lacked quality scores, the filtering could not match the filtering applied to full-length reads. Sequences were annotated with PyIR, a Python wrapper for IgBLAST v1.9, and V/J genes and CDR3 were assigned using IMGT germline references. Reads were filtered out if the reads had weak V/J assignments (E-value above 1e-6), no CDR3, stop codons, out-of-frame junctions, or ambiguous translated residues. A V3J clonotype was defined by an identical inferred V gene, J gene, and CDR3 amino acid sequence. Percentage overlap between repertoires was calculated by dividing the number of shared unique clonotypes by the size of the smaller repertoire. Repertoire richness was assessed with RTK rarefaction, the Chao1 estimator, and Recon v2.1 estimates of unobserved clonotypes. For all TCRbeta clonotypes obtained by the gDNA method from a few donors, generation probabilities were computed with OLGA. Sourced from immuneACCESS, this table was stored by TCRdb with only in-frame sequences that have V and J called. A share of the clones is absent; for the studies checked, an unresolved V gene accounts for under half, and the remainder has no known explanation. From that table come the V and J calls and clone size; the DNA was used to work out D and trimming. The sample has over 850,000 clones on record, 75% to 85% of them singletons. Under 0.65% of the sample rests with the top ten.

For this chain, trimming is 0 bases at the V end and 5 bases at the J end, and the number of junction bases without a gene match is 4. The CDR3 numbers 14 residues from cysteine through phenylalanine. CDR3 DNA only is kept here, 42 bases in frame from base 1. For CDR1 and CDR2, the germline V gene lists SGDLS and YYNGEE. This clone appeared a single time. Its antigen is still unknown. Nothing much larger sits one base from this clone, and base qualities are not available. The sample carries other DNA sequences with the same CDR3. Specimen: memory CD4+ T cells from PBMCs. Taken with the paper, the label for cell subset or site translates to: CD45RA-negative fraction. The receptor's source is a man in his late teens or twenties in good health. Some clones in this sample may be carry-over from other donors' samples. The chain uses TRBV9 and TRBJ1-1; 7 bases in the middle match TRBD1. The DNA sequence reads TGTGCCAGCAGCGTAGCTTCAGGGGGGACTGAAGCTTTCTTT. Its translation is CASSVASGGTEAFF.